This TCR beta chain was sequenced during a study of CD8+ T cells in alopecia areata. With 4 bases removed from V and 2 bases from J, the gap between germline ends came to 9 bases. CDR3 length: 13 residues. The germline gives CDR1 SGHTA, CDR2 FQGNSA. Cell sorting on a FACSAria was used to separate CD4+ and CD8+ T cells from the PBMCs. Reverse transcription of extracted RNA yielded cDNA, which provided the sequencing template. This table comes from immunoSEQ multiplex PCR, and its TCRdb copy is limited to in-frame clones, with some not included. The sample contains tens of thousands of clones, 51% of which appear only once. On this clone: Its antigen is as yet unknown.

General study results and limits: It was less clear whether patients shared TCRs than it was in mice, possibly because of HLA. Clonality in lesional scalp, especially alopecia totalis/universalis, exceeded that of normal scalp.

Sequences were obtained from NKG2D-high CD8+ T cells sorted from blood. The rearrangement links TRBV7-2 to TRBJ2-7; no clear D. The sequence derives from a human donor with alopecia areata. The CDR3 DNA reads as TGTGCCAGCAGCTCCCGGACGACCTACGAGCAGTACTTC. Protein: CASSSRTTYEQYF.